What follows is one T cell receptor (beta chain) and its context. One entry per CDR3 protein, without DNA, is what TCRdb gives after re-calling the 5' RACE reads. This listing includes about 200,000 distinct CDR3 sequences. This CDR3 is built from 13 residues. Germline V CDR1 and CDR2: SGHTA, FQGNSA. This specimen comes from a study of monozygotic twins with inflammatory bowel disease. The TCR sequence derives from a human donor with ulcerative colitis or Crohn's disease, or a healthy co-twin of an affected twin (not recorded which). The gene calls are TRBV7-2 and TRBJ2-3. The specimen was blood. The CDR3 is CASSNLVGDTQYF.